The present T cell receptor beta chain was sequenced within a study of pediatric ulcerative colitis. Notes on this clone: What it binds is unknown.

The V gene's germline CDR1 is SGHRS and CDR2 YFSETQ. The CDR3 is made up of 15 amino acids. V gave up 2 bases and J gave up 2 bases, with 10 bases separating them. The study's findings and limits: Blood-rectal clonal overlap within each person was significantly higher in ulcerative colitis patients than controls. Repertoires came from total lymphocyte DNA, so rare subsets like regulatory T cells may be missed.

Sequencing was performed with immunoSEQ multiplex PCR; in TCRdb, only in-frame clones are kept and a portion is missing. Of some 15,000 clones in the sample, around 80% were seen once. Rectal tissue came from one to two pinch biopsies taken at colonoscopy. The clonotype originates from a boy aged 10-17 years who was a control in a study of pediatric ulcerative colitis. The chain combines TRBV5-1 with TRBJ2-2; D might be TRBD2 (6 bases). The sequencing input was gut tissue. This CDR3 reads CASSLTGANTGELFF. The CDR3 DNA is TGCGCCAGCAGCTTAACGGGAGCAAACACCGGGGAGCTGTTTTTT.